The clone carrying this T cell receptor (beta chain) was detected many times. Antigen specificity is unknown. This record belongs to a study of blood T cells in healthy people across ages. This CDR3 is 13 amino acids long. Trimming shortened V by 5 bases and J by 7 bases, and 9 bases separated the two germline ends. The germline gives CDR1 ENHRY, CDR2 SYGVKD. General study findings and limits: The CMV status of each donor remained undetermined, and this could have confounded shifts in expanded clonotypes. As age increased, TCR beta diversity per million T cells fell in a roughly linear fashion.

Researchers collected 7.5 to 10 milliliters of peripheral blood from every single donor. A second roughly 6 to 12 cycle PCR used barcoded and J-beta primers. Per sample, CDR3-containing paired-end reads numbered at least 3 million. TCRdb used MiXCR to reprocess the 5' RACE reads, holding one entry per CDR3 protein. The table lists fewer than 950,000 distinct CDR3 sequences, roughly 34% of them singletons. This clonotype was sampled from a man aged 18-30 years in good health. V is TRBV10-3 and J is TRBJ1-6; D might be TRBD1 (6 bases). Sequencing was performed on blood. CDR3 loop: CAISRQENSPLHF. The CDR3 DNA reads TGTGCCATCAGTCGACAGGAAAATTCACCCCTCCACTTT.